This T cell receptor beta chain derives from a study of OX40 agonist ivuxolimab in advanced cancers. Broader study findings: Among the lowest levels of clonal expansion were found in partial responders at 0.1-3.0 mg/kg. Averaging showed that CD8+ T cells had more expanded clones than CD4+ did.

The CDR3 has 17 residues. Trimming removed 2 bases from V and 5 bases from J; junction bases left unmatched: 9. The germline V gene encodes CDR1 SGHKS and CDR2 YYEKEE (reference sequence). Note on this clone: Its antigen is as yet unknown.

The data were produced by immunoSEQ multiplex PCR, yet TCRdb's version contains in-frame clones alone and is incomplete. This table has about 87,000 clones, 75% to 90% appearing once. The receptor was isolated from an adult with an advanced solid tumor such as melanoma, head and neck, liver or kidney cancer. V and J are TRBV5-5 and TRBJ2-2; 10 nucleotides agree with TRBD2. The source material was CD4+ or CD8+ T cells sorted from blood, sampled in a trial of the OX40 agonist ivuxolimab. In DNA form, the CDR3 reads TGTGCCAGCAGCTTATTAGCTAGCGGGGGTCGGACCGGGGAGCTGTTTTTT. It is translated as CASSLLASGGRTGELFF. The full variable domain, completed using reference TRBV5-5 and TRBJ2-2, is DAGVTQSPTHLIKTRGQQVTLRCSPISGHKSVSWYQQVLGQGPQFIFQYYEKEERGRGNFPDRFSARQFPNYSSELNVNALLLGDSALYLCASSLLASGGRTGELFFGEGSRLTVL.